The 14 T cell receptor beta chains in this list originate from one sample, sequenced in a study of CD8+ T cells in alopecia areata. RNA extraction was followed by reverse transcription into cDNA, which acted as the sequencing template. The protocol was immunoSEQ multiplex PCR, while the TCRdb copy is restricted to in-frame clones and leaves out a portion. The data hold roughly 210,000 clones, with over 40% observed a single time. Noted treatment: oral pan-JAK inhibitor, 5-10 mg twice daily. Sample: CD4+ T cells sorted from blood, taken between weeks 36 and 40, from a patient treated with tofacitinib. These receptors all come from a human donor with alopecia areata.

The V call is TRBV9, the J call TRBJ1-1; D is perhaps TRBD1 (5 bases). The CDR3 has 14 amino acids. Trimming removed 5 bases at V and 1 base at J, with 12 bases between. The V gene's germline CDR1 is SGDLS and CDR2 YYNGEE. DNA of the CDR3: TGTGCCAGCAGAAGGGACGACCGGAACACTGAAGCTTTCTTT. Its protein is CASRRDDRNTEAFF.

The chain joins TRBV7-2 to TRBJ2-5; perhaps TRBD2 as D (7 bases). The CDR3 has 15 residues. Trimming removed 1 base from V and 1 base from J, with 10 bases in between. Germline V lookup: CDR1 SGHTA, CDR2 FQGNSA. Here the CDR3 reads CASSLVGGPQETQYF. For the CDR3, the DNA is TGTGCCAGCAGCTTAGTGGGGGGGCCCCAAGAGACCCAGTACTTC. Variable domain in full (rest from reference TRBV7-2 and TRBJ2-5): GAGVSQSPSNKVTEKGKDVELRCDPISGHTALYWYRQSLGQGLEFLIYFQGNSAPDKSGLPSDRFSAERTGGSVSTLTIQRTQQEDSAVYLCASSLVGGPQETQYFGPGTRLLVL.

This clone appeared once. The chain recombines TRBV7-2 with TRBJ2-5; D gene unclear. Trimming removed 3 bases at V and 5 bases at J, with 7 bases between. This CDR3 has 12 residues. The V gene's germline CDR1 is SGHTA and CDR2 FQGNSA. CDR3 amino acids: CASSFTQETQYF. CDR3 nucleotides: TGTGCCAGCAGCTTTACACAGGAGACCCAGTACTTC.

V usage is TRBV10-2 and J usage is TRBJ2-1; 7 nucleotides agree with TRBD2. J gave up 8 bases and V 7 bases, and 8 bases lay outside the gene matches. This CDR3 contains 13 residues. Germline-derived CDR1 and CDR2 are WSHSY and SAAADI. The CDR3 DNA reads as TGCGCCAGCAAGGTAGCGGGTGACTATGAGCAGTTCTTC. It translates to CASKVAGDYEQFF.

This clone was counted only a few times. The V call is TRBV7-9, the J call TRBJ1-3, with 8 bases fitting TRBD1. The germline V gene encodes CDR1 SEHNR and CDR2 FQNEAQ (reference sequence). This CDR3 region has 17 residues. V dropped 4 bases and J dropped 1; count of bases not matched to a gene: 9. CDR3 loop: CASSSREGQESGNTIYF. The CDR3 nucleotides are TGTGCCAGCAGCTCCCGTGAGGGACAGGAGTCTGGAAACACCATATATTTT.

This chain connects TRBV18 to TRBJ2-5, with 7 nucleotides matching TRBD2. The CDR3 is 14 residues long. Germline assignment: CDR1 KGHSH and CDR2 LQKENI. The ends lost 5 bases at V and 2 bases at J; junction bases unmatched: 5. Here the CDR3 reads CASSRSSGQETQYF. The CDR3 bases are TGTGCCAGCTCAAGGTCTAGCGGTCAAGAGACCCAGTACTTC.

This clone was observed a handful of times. The V and J genes are TRBV7-2 and TRBJ2-4; D unresolved. The CDR3 has 12 amino acids. Trimming left V 8 bases short and J 1 base short, with 6 bases between. Per germline, CDR1 SGHTA and CDR2 FQGNSA. The CDR3 reads CASSSAKNIQYF. The CDR3 nucleotides are TGTGCCAGCTCCTCGGCCAAAAACATTCAGTACTTC. Together with reference TRBV7-2 and TRBJ2-4, the CDR3 gives the full variable domain: GAGVSQSPSNKVTEKGKDVELRCDPISGHTALYWYRQSLGQGLEFLIYFQGNSAPDKSGLPSDRFSAERTGGSVSTLTIQRTQQEDSAVYLCASSSAKNIQYFGAGTRLSVL.

The chain uses TRBV19 and TRBJ1-2, with D unclear. The length of the CDR3 is 12 residues. With 8 bases removed from V and 0 bases from J, the gap between germline ends came to 7 bases. Germline CDR1 reads LNHDA; CDR2 reads SQIVND (reference sequence). Written as DNA, the CDR3 is TGTGCCAGTCGGTCGGCTAACTATGGCTACACCTTC. Its protein is CASRSANYGYTF.

The chain recombines TRBV7-2 with TRBJ2-3; perhaps D is TRBD1 or TRBD2 (6 bases each). CDR3 length equals 15 residues. In germline, CDR1 is SGHTA, CDR2 FQGNSA. Between the trimmed V and J ends, which lost 7 bases and 4 bases, there was a span of 18 bases. The CDR3 DNA reads TGTGCCAGCACCGTTCTACTAGCAGGGGCAGATACGCAGTATTTT. Its translation is CASTVLLAGADTQYF. The full variable domain, its missing parts supplied by reference TRBV7-2 and TRBJ2-3, is GAGVSQSPSNKVTEKGKDVELRCDPISGHTALYWYRQSLGQGLEFLIYFQGNSAPDKSGLPSDRFSAERTGGSVSTLTIQRTQQEDSAVYLCASTVLLAGADTQYFGPGTRLTVL.

This rearrangement joins TRBV30 to TRBJ2-1; D is undetermined. Deletions cut 0 bases from V and 10 bases from J, with 10 bases between. CDR3 length equals 12 residues. The germline CDR1 and CDR2 sequences are GTSNPN and SVGIG (reference sequence). CDR3 nucleotide sequence: TGTGCCTGGAGTGTCAGAGGTGGCGAGCAGTTCTTC. Amino acids: CAWSVRGGEQFF. The full variable domain, in which reference TRBV30 and TRBJ2-1 provide the parts outside the CDR3, is SQTIHQWPATLVQPVGSPLSLECTVEGTSNPNLYWYRQAAGRGLQLLFYSVGIGQISSEVPQNLSASRPQDRQFILSSKKLLLSDSGFYLCAWSVRGGEQFFGPGTRLTVL.

The chain has TRBV19 and TRBJ2-7; 7 bases are a match to TRBD1. Germline CDR1 LNHDA, CDR2 SQIVND (reference sequence). The length of the CDR3 is 16 residues. The ends lost 3 bases at V and 5 bases at J; junction bases unmatched: 13. In DNA, the CDR3 is TGTGCCAGTAGTATCCCCCGACAGGGCCAGGGGAACGAGCAGTACTTC. This encodes CASSIPRQGQGNEQYF. Based on the CDR3 plus reference TRBV19 and TRBJ2-7, the full variable domain is DGGITQSPKYLFRKEGQNVTLSCEQNLNHDAMYWYRQDPGQGLRLIYYSQIVNDFQKGDIAEGYSVSREKKESFPLTVTSAQKNPTAFYLCASSIPRQGQGNEQYFGPGTRLTVT.

This rearrangement joins TRBV30 to TRBJ2-1; D uncertain. V lost 7 bases and J lost 9, with 13 bases in between. Germline V gives CDR1 GTSNPN, CDR2 SVGIG (reference sequence). The CDR3 consists of 11 residues. The CDR3 loop reads CASRMWGEQFF. The CDR3 DNA sequence: TGTGCCTCCCGAATGTGGGGTGAGCAGTTCTTC.

For the CDR3, the DNA is TGTGCCAGCAGCTTAGAGCTAGCGGGAGGTCACGAGCAGTACTTC. Translated, it gives CASSLELAGGHEQYF. The chain recombines TRBV7-6 with TRBJ2-7, with 11 bases fitting TRBD2. Losses at the gene ends were 1 base for V and 5 bases for J; bases not matched to a gene: 4. The CDR3 totals 15 residues. Germline V gene data show CDR1 as SGHVS and CDR2 as FNYEAQ.

This clone was counted only a few times. CDR3 amino acids: CASSFGHSTDTQYF. The CDR3 bases are TGTGCCAGCAGCTTTGGGCATTCCACAGATACGCAGTATTTT. The chain joins TRBV5-5 to TRBJ2-3; D is undetermined. The CDR3 totals 14 residues. Trimming took 2 bases from V and 2 from J, leaving 9 bases between them. Germline CDR1 SGHKS, CDR2 YYEKEE (reference sequence).